This entry concerns a single TCR beta chain. This receptor's antigen is unknown. Base qualities were left out, and no much larger clone turns up one base away. Participants in the prospective study were aged roughly 18 to 100 years, lived in 20 to 30 United States geographic areas, and enrolled through a virtual design. Cohort assignment in the prospective study relied on participant-reported clinical history from a screening survey and a study questionnaire. Recovered participants in ImmuneRACE Cohort 3 were defined as having two consecutive negative NP/OP PCR tests, clearance from a healthcare professional, or resolution of symptoms. In the prospective study, whole blood, serum and a nasopharyngeal or oropharyngeal swab were collected from each participant by mobile phlebotomists. Prospective study participants could optionally give additional blood draws and questionnaires over an approximately two-month period. Prospective study blood samples were shipped either frozen or at room temperature before DNA extraction.

This record comes from a study of blood T cell repertoires in COVID-19 (TCRdb year 2020). Notes on the research overall: Samples covering the acute and convalescent phases of COVID-19 were provided by collaborators in the United States, Italy and Spain. The material from the prospective study consisted of cDNA or gDNA derived from T cells, B-cell-depleted T cells, or PBMCs. Deeply sampled blood TCRbeta repertoires from subjects exposed to, actively infected with, or recovered from COVID-19 were included in the dataset. The repertoires were released in a freely available public database meant as a resource for research on the immune response to SARS-CoV-2. Samples were obtained from the ongoing ImmuneRACE study (first 160 participants) and from 1,254 subjects provided by 6 global collaborators. Sample metadata almost always included a de-identified subject ID, COVID-19 status, age in years and sex. HLA class I and class II types, where available, came from metadata supplied by the sample provider rather than from assay-based typing.

Beyond this particular receptor, the publication reports: How much clinical and demographic metadata was included differed by source and by participant, and the metadata was provided uncurated.

Sequences MNHEY (CDR1) and SMNVEV (CDR2) are obtained from the germline V gene (reference sequence). CDR3 length: 17 amino acids, cysteine to phenylalanine. The read is trimmed to its CDR3 DNA, 51 bases read in frame from base 1. V is cut back by 1 base and J by 4 bases, with 11 bases in the junction unmatched. TCRbeta CDR3 regions were amplified from genomic DNA by means of the immunoSEQ Assay, a bias-controlled multiplex PCR. Per the authors' processing: The number of nucleated cells in each sample was estimated by amplification of reference gene primers within the assay. To quantify the absolute abundance of each unique TCRbeta CDR3 rearrangement, sequence reads were collapsed and filtered. Productive Simpson clonality was computed per sample as the square root of Simpson's diversity index over productive rearrangements. The clones in this table, taken by TCRdb from immuneACCESS, are in-frame only. Not every clone is retained; where verified, under half of the shortfall comes from an unresolved V gene, and the cause of the rest is unknown. Clone size and the V and J calls come from that table; the DNA yielded D and trimming. The sample yields a few hundred thousand clones; over 75% were counted once. Of the sample, 1.5% to 2% falls within the top ten clones.

What was sequenced was PBMCs or T cells enriched from blood (not recorded which). This chain joins TRBV27 to TRBJ1-1, with 8 bases in between that match TRBD1. The origin of this receptor is a woman between 40 and 55 years old who had recovered from COVID-19. The nucleotide sequence is TGTGCCAGCAGTTTATGGGGGACAGGTTTTGATGGCACTGAAGCTTTCTTT. It translates to CASSLWGTGFDGTEAFF.